The rows below give T cell receptor beta chains drawn from one sample of a study of T cells in Graves' hyperthyroidism and ophthalmopathy. TCRdb called the multiplex PCR reads again in MiXCR, with one record for every CDR3 protein. This sample carries about half a million distinct CDR3 sequences, around 20% of them seen once, and the ten largest clones take around 27%. Sample: blood. The receptors stem from a man aged 18-30 years with Graves' hyperthyroidism. The CDR3 runs from the conserved cysteine through the conserved F or W.

j_call v_call cdr3_aa
TRBJ2-7 TRBV6-1 CASSEESGGAYEQYF
TRBJ2-5 TRBV6-2/TRBV6-3 CASSYEGGRAGETQYF
TRBJ1-2 TRBV24-1 CATSDTYYGYTF
TRBJ2-7 TRBV4-1 CASSQEGRSSYEQYF
TRBJ1-1 TRBV6-5 CASSLHRDRSEVFF
TRBJ1-1 TRBV14 CASSQEGETSAFF
TRBJ1-5 TRBV19 CASRSTGLGNQPQHF
TRBJ1-1 TRBV13 CASSLLRDRNTEAFF
TRBJ1-1 TRBV14 CASSQAVGHMNTEAFF
TRBJ2-7 TRBV6-2/TRBV6-3 CASSPRQETYEQYF
TRBJ1-1 TRBV12-3/TRBV12-4 CASSPSPRVGAPRTEAFF
TRBJ1-2 TRBV6-5 CASKFAGGNYGYTF
TRBJ2-7 TRBV20-1 CSARGGQGLYEQYF
TRBJ1-1 TRBV7-9 CASRAGIGEAFF
TRBJ1-1 TRBV6-1 CASGQRGFTEAFF
TRBJ2-7 TRBV6-1 CASTGGNTYEQYF
TRBJ2-5 TRBV12-3/TRBV12-4 CASSFRPPGETQYF
TRBJ1-1 TRBV29-1 CSVALNTEAFF
TRBJ1-2 TRBV12-3/TRBV12-4 CASSFGGYGYTF
TRBJ2-5 TRBV6-1 CASSPQSAGPAGETQYF
TRBJ2-4 TRBV12-3/TRBV12-4 CASRLAGGRNIQYF
TRBJ1-5 TRBV19 CASSNGLSQPQHF
TRBJ2-7 TRBV20-1 CSASHRDRGHEQYF
TRBJ2-7 TRBV12-3/TRBV12-4 CASSFSFGRSSYEQYF
TRBJ1-2 TRBV7-9 CASSRGPAEKGYTF
TRBJ2-7 TRBV12-3/TRBV12-4 CASSLWGSGGAESREQYF